This is a list of T cell receptor beta chains from one sample in a study of blood T cell repertoires in COVID-19. Sequenced by immunoSEQ multiplex PCR; TCRdb stores in-frame clones only, minus some. The sample includes approximately 170,000 clones, about 85% of them seen just once. The specimen sequenced was peripheral blood. These receptors were obtained from a man aged 60 to 75 with acute or convalescent COVID-19. Both conserved end residues are part of each CDR3. D genes are given only for firm matches. The size field is filled for only some rows; it gives once, few, many or a size class.

TRBV2	once	TRBJ2-1	TRBD1	CASRTGTGYNEQFF	TGTGCCAGCAGAACCGGGACAGGCTACAATGAGCAGTTCTTC
TRBV7-3	NA	TRBJ2-5	TRBD1	CASSLDRDETQYF	TGTGCCAGCAGCTTAGACAGGGATGAGACCCAGTACTTC
TRBV7-9	NA	TRBJ2-1	NA	CASSFERVYNEQFF	TGTGCCAGCAGCTTTGAGCGGGTGTACAATGAGCAGTTCTTC
TRBV5-1	NA	TRBJ2-6	NA	CASKLESSGANVLTF	TGCGCCAGCAAACTAGAATCGTCTGGGGCCAACGTCCTGACTTTC
TRBV6-2/TRBV6-3	few	TRBJ2-2	NA	CASSATSSTGELFF	TGTGCCAGCAGTGCCACTAGCTCCACCGGGGAGCTGTTTTTT
TRBV24-1	NA	TRBJ2-3	NA	CATSYGSADTQYF	TGTGCCACCAGTTACGGGTCTGCAGATACGCAGTATTTT
TRBV29-1	NA	TRBJ1-1	NA	CSGGVEEAFF	TGCAGCGGGGGGGTCGAGGAAGCTTTCTTT
TRBV7-6	NA	TRBJ1-5	NA	CASSLGAGFNQPQHF	TGTGCCAGCAGCTTAGGGGCAGGGTTCAATCAGCCCCAGCATTTT
TRBV19	NA	TRBJ1-5	NA	CASSPQNQPQHF	TGTGCCAGTAGTCCCCAGAATCAGCCCCAGCATTTT
TRBV11-2	NA	TRBJ2-2	TRBD2	CASSLVAGGHTGELFF	TGTGCCAGCAGCTTAGTAGCGGGAGGGCACACCGGGGAGCTGTTTTTT
TRBV7-3	NA	TRBJ1-4	NA	CASSFSGESSNEKLFF	TGTGCCAGCAGTTTTTCAGGGGAATCAAGTAATGAAAAACTGTTTTTT
TRBV27	once	TRBJ2-7	NA	CASSPRVAYEQYF	TGTGCCAGCAGTCCCCGGGTTGCCTACGAGCAGTACTTC
TRBV30	NA	TRBJ1-1	NA	CAWTLRGRKNTEAFF	TGTGCCTGGACTCTAAGGGGGAGAAAAAACACTGAAGCTTTCTTT
TRBV6-1	NA	TRBJ2-7	TRBD1	CASSAKRLFGTGDSYEQYF	TGTGCCAGCAGTGCCAAACGATTATTCGGGACAGGGGACTCCTACGAGCAGTACTTC
TRBV7-2	few	TRBJ1-4	TRBD1	CASSSGQGNEKLFF	TGTGCCAGCAGCTCGGGACAGGGTAATGAAAAACTGTTTTTT
TRBV29-1	NA	TRBJ2-7	NA	CSALQGNEQYF	TGCAGCGCTTTACAGGGAAACGAGCAGTACTTC
TRBV7-3	NA	TRBJ1-4	NA	CASSLTRTATNEKLFF	TGTGCCAGCAGCTTAACTCGGACAGCAACTAATGAAAAACTGTTTTTT
TRBV27	NA	TRBJ2-3	NA	CASRGGAGYTQYF	TGTGCCAGCAGGGGGGGGGCGGGATATACGCAGTATTTT
TRBV24-1	NA	TRBJ2-2	NA	CATSSLTGWATGELFF	TGTGCCACCAGTTCGTTAACAGGGTGGGCCACCGGGGAGCTGTTTTTT
TRBV10-1	NA	TRBJ2-1	TRBD2	CASSEGLAVNNEQFF	TGCGCCAGCAGTGAAGGACTAGCGGTAAACAATGAGCAGTTCTTC
TRBV19	NA	TRBJ1-1	TRBD1	CASTVLRGRTEAFF	TGTGCCAGTACCGTCCTCAGGGGGAGGACTGAAGCTTTCTTT
TRBV5-1	NA	TRBJ2-5	NA	CASSLEGSGQETQYF	TGCGCCAGCAGCTTGGAAGGGAGTGGGCAAGAGACCCAGTACTTC
TRBV7-2	NA	TRBJ1-1	NA	CASLPGPGDQMNTEAFF	TGTGCCAGCCTTCCGGGGCCGGGGGACCAAATGAACACTGAAGCTTTCTTT
TRBV5-1	NA	TRBJ1-2	NA	CASSLEQPNYGYTF	TGCGCCAGCAGCTTGGAACAGCCTAACTATGGCTACACCTTC
TRBV9	NA	TRBJ1-1	NA	CASSVGEGPNTEAFF	TGTGCCAGCAGCGTAGGGGAGGGGCCGAACACTGAAGCTTTCTTT
TRBV5-1	NA	TRBJ2-1	TRBD2	CASSSGLAGVSEQFF	TGCGCCAGCAGCTCCGGACTAGCGGGAGTTAGTGAGCAGTTCTTC
TRBV4-3	NA	TRBJ2-7	TRBD1	CASSHRDREDEQYF	TGCGCCAGCAGCCATAGGGACAGGGAGGACGAGCAGTACTTC
TRBV19	NA	TRBJ1-1	NA	CASIGEGEAFF	TGTGCCAGCATAGGAGAGGGTGAAGCTTTCTTT
TRBV19	NA	TRBJ1-5	NA	CASNTRTDQPQHF	TGTGCCAGTAATACTAGGACGGATCAGCCCCAGCATTTT
TRBV7-2	NA	TRBJ2-7	NA	CASSLLAFAAYEQYF	TGTGCCAGCAGCTTACTAGCATTTGCTGCCTACGAGCAGTACTTC
TRBV11-2	NA	TRBJ1-2	TRBD1	CASSGAVQGAYGYTF	TGTGCCAGCAGCGGAGCGGTGCAGGGGGCCTATGGCTACACCTTC
TRBV5-6	NA	TRBJ1-1	NA	CASSLWGGATEAFF	TGTGCCAGCAGCTTATGGGGAGGGGCCACTGAAGCTTTCTTT
TRBV11-2	NA	TRBJ2-2	TRBD2	CASSLVWGGTGELFF	TGTGCCAGCAGCTTAGTTTGGGGGGGCACCGGGGAGCTGTTTTTT
TRBV3-1/TRBV3-2	NA	TRBJ1-1	TRBD1	CASSQDRGREAFF	TGTGCCAGCAGCCAAGACAGGGGGCGAGAAGCTTTCTTT
TRBV3-1/TRBV3-2	NA	TRBJ2-3	TRBD2	CASRPSGRGDTQYF	TGTGCCAGCAGACCTTCCGGGAGGGGAGATACGCAGTATTTT
TRBV10-1	NA	TRBJ1-6	TRBD1	CASSGGQGSSPLHF	TGCGCCAGCAGTGGTGGACAGGGGAGTTCACCCCTCCACTTT
TRBV5-4	NA	TRBJ2-5	NA	CASSQQGTTRETQYF	TGTGCCAGCAGCCAGCAAGGAACAACGAGGGAGACCCAGTACTTC
TRBV18	NA	TRBJ1-2	TRBD1	CASSPRQGYGYTF	TGTGCCAGCTCACCCAGACAGGGGTATGGCTACACCTTC
TRBV5-3	NA	TRBJ1-2	NA	CARSRSGQNNYGYTF	TGTGCCAGAAGCCGGAGTGGACAGAATAACTATGGCTACACCTTC
TRBV5-1	NA	TRBJ1-3	TRBD1	CASSPTGGGNTIYF	TGCGCCAGCAGCCCGACAGGGGGTGGAAACACCATATATTTT
TRBV24-1	NA	TRBJ2-2	TRBD1	CATSDLGQGNTGELFF	TGTGCCACCAGTGATTTAGGACAGGGGAACACCGGGGAGCTGTTTTTT
TRBV30	NA	TRBJ1-2	TRBD1	CAWSSDRDGYGYTF	TGTGCCTGGAGTTCGGACAGGGACGGATATGGCTACACCTTC
TRBV7-2	NA	TRBJ2-5	TRBD2	CASSQRPLAGAETQYF	TGTGCCAGCAGCCAAAGGCCGCTAGCGGGAGCAGAGACCCAGTACTTC
TRBV12-3/TRBV12-4	NA	TRBJ2-7	NA	CASSSGPYEQYF	TGTGCCAGCAGTTCCGGTCCCTACGAGCAGTACTTC
TRBV18	NA	TRBJ2-1	TRBD2	CASSPGLAGANEQFF	TGTGCCAGCTCACCGGGACTAGCGGGAGCCAATGAGCAGTTCTTC
TRBV2	once	TRBJ2-1	NA	CASSEAVQAEKFF	TGTGCCAGCAGTGAAGCGGTTCAGGCAGAGAAGTTCTTC
TRBV19	NA	TRBJ1-1	NA	CASRTGGTEAFF	TGTGCCAGTCGCACCGGGGGGACTGAAGCTTTCTTT
TRBV19	NA	TRBJ1-2	TRBD1	CASSIASTGGYGYTF	TGTGCCAGTAGTATAGCTTCGACAGGGGGGTATGGCTACACCTTC
TRBV10-3	NA	TRBJ2-7	TRBD1	CAISAGGYEQYF	TGTGCCATCAGCGCAGGGGGCTACGAGCAGTACTTC
TRBV7-9	NA	TRBJ1-4	TRBD1	CASSGTASSNEKLFF	TGTGCCAGCAGTGGGACAGCCAGCTCGAATGAAAAACTGTTTTTT
TRBV28	NA	TRBJ1-2	TRBD1	CASSPWGQGYGYTF	TGTGCCAGCAGTCCTTGGGGACAGGGCTATGGCTACACCTTC
TRBV24-1	NA	TRBJ1-2	NA	CATSDTRDRHYGYTF	TGTGCCACCAGTGATACCAGAGACAGACACTATGGCTACACCTTC